Below are 14 T cell receptor beta chains sequenced from a single sample in a study of molecular identifiers for immune sequencing clone quantification. TCRdb reprocessed the PCR reads via MiXCR and lists one record per CDR3 protein. Counted here are hundreds of thousands of distinct CDR3 sequences, around 25% occurring once; the ten biggest clones make up approximately 0.75%. Source material: naive CD8+ T cells from blood, with Jurkat cell RNA spiked in. Subset here: FACS-sorted CD8+CD4-CCR7+CD45RA+ naive T cells. These receptor sequences come from a human donor in good health. Some libraries in this study had Jurkat cell RNA spiked in.

This clonotype was observed many times. V gene TRBV12-5 combines with J gene TRBJ1-1; D unclear. CDR3 length equals 14 residues. Germline CDR1 is LGHNT and CDR2 is FRNRAP. Trimming shortened V by 4 bases and J by 5 bases, and 14 bases separated the two germline ends. CDR3 nucleotide sequence: TGTGCTAGTGGTTGGACTTGGGCGCAGACTGAAGCTTTCTTT. It codes for CASGWTWAQTEAFF.

In its sample, this clonotype was seen a few times. The gene calls are TRBV12-5 and TRBJ1-5; D call uncertain. The CDR3 consists of 11 residues. Trimming stripped 3 bases from V and 6 bases from J, with 3 bases between. CDR1 and CDR2 (germline): LGHNT, FRNRAP. The CDR3 is CASGLGQPQHF. The DNA for the CDR3 is TGTGCTAGTGGTTTAGGTCAGCCCCAGCATTTT. The full variable domain, completed using reference TRBV12-5 and TRBJ1-5, is DARVTQTPRHKVTEMGQEVTMRCQPILGHNTVFWYRQTMMQGLELLAYFRNRAPLDDSGMPKDRFSAEMPDATLATLKIQPSEPRDSAVYFCASGLGQPQHFGDGTRLSIL.

The V call is TRBV6-2 or TRBV6-3, the J call TRBJ1-5; 10 bases match TRBD1. V was clipped by 6 bases and J by 8 bases; unmatched bases: 10. The CDR3 consists of 15 residues. From germline, CDR1 is MNHEY and CDR2 SVGEGT. The CDR3 reads CASRVTGGDYKPQHF. The CDR3, as DNA: TGTGCCAGCAGGGTGACAGGGGGCGATTATAAGCCCCAGCATTTT.

This clonotype was recorded at least ten times. DNA for the CDR3: TGTGCCAGCAGCTTTAACTCCTACAATGAGCAGTTCTTC. Translating it yields CASSFNSYNEQFF. The chain combines TRBV7-2 with TRBJ2-1, with D uncertain. Trimming pared 3 bases from V and 0 bases from J, leaving 3 bases between. Germline loops: CDR1 SGHTA, CDR2 FQGNSA. The CDR3 length is 13 residues.

This clonotype was detected only once. A much larger clone sits a single nucleotide away, making a read error possible. The chain couples TRBV7-2 to TRBJ2-1; 10 bases agree with TRBD2. This CDR3 region has 15 residues. The V gene's germline CDR1 is SGHTA and CDR2 FQGNSA. CDR3 sequence (DNA): TGTGCCAGCAGCCCACTAGCGGGGTTATACAATGGGCAGTTCTTC. This gives the protein CASSPLAGLYNGQFF.

About this clonotype: Since a much larger clone is just one base distant, this may be a read error. The CDR3 protein is CASTYRGEDTEAFF. CDR3 DNA: TGTGCCAGCACCTACAGGGGTGAAGACACTGAAGCTTTCTTT. The chain links TRBV3-1 to TRBJ1-1, with 7 bases aligning to TRBD1. The CDR3 is made up of 14 amino acids. With 7 bases clipped from V and 3 bases from J, the junction kept 8 bases outside the gene matches. Germline V gene data show CDR1 as LGHDT and CDR2 as YNNKEL (reference sequence).

V is TRBV4-2 and J is TRBJ2-7; unclear D gene. V lost 2 bases and J 0 bases, leaving 8 bases between the germline ends. Germline assignment: CDR1 LGHNA and CDR2 YNFKEQ. The CDR3 is 14 residues long. CDR3 residues: CASSQWSSSYEQYF. The DNA for the CDR3 is TGTGCCAGCAGCCAATGGTCCAGCTCCTACGAGCAGTACTTC.

A word on this clonotype: Its ends do not fully match the called genes, so a read error is possible. The V and J genes are TRBV6-2 or TRBV6-3 and TRBJ1-1, with unresolved D. The CDR3 contains 14 residues. Germline-derived CDR1 and CDR2 are MNHEY and SVGEGT. The CDR3 region has the DNA TGTGCCAGCACTTTCTTGGGGATGAACACTGATGCTTTCTTT. The encoded protein is CASTFLGMNTDAFF.

This chain uses TRBV15 with TRBJ2-7; D unresolved. The CDR3 totals 13 residues. V was pared by 5 bases and J by 4 bases, with 12 bases between. CDR1 and CDR2 (germline): LNHNV, YYDKDF (reference sequence). CDR3 amino acids: CATSQEVVYEQYF. The CDR3 DNA reads TGTGCCACCAGCCAAGAGGTCGTGTACGAGCAGTACTTC. Full variable domain (rest looked up from reference TRBV15 and TRBJ2-7): DAMVIQNPRYQVTQFGKPVTLSCSQTLNHNVMYWYQQKSSQAPKLLFHYYDKDFNNEADTPDNFQSRRPNTSFCFLDIRSPGLGDTAMYLCATSQEVVYEQYFGPGTRLTVT.

This clonotype was seen repeatedly, ten times or more. V usage is TRBV2 and J usage is TRBJ1-4; D ambiguous. Trimming cost V 2 bases and J 8 bases, with 12 bases left between them. The CDR3 has 14 residues. The germline V gene has CDR1 SNHLY and CDR2 FYNNEI. This CDR3 reads CASSESGLREKLFF. For the CDR3, the DNA is TGTGCCAGCAGTGAATCCGGCCTTAGGGAAAAACTGTTTTTT.

This clonotype was observed at least ten times. The chain recombines TRBV6-6 with TRBJ2-7; tentatively, D is TRBD2 (6 bases). The CDR3 runs to 12 residues. V lost 7 bases and J lost 4, with 11 bases in between. In germline, CDR1 is MNHNY, CDR2 SVGAGI (reference sequence). In DNA, the CDR3 is TGTGCCAGCACGGCAGGGAGGTACGAGCAGTACTTC. It yields the protein CASTAGRYEQYF.

The rearrangement joins TRBV5-3 to TRBJ1-3; D ambiguous. TRBV5-3 has ORF status, its function being uncertain. This CDR3 is built from 16 residues. Trimming pared 8 bases from V and 0 bases from J, leaving 18 bases between. The chain's CDR3 is CASSPEGWSSGNTIYF. The CDR3, as DNA: TGTGCCAGCAGCCCGGAGGGATGGTCCTCTGGAAACACCATATATTTT.

Worth noting for this clonotype: A much larger clone lies a single base off, so this may be a read error. V is TRBV7-8 and J is TRBJ1-5; D gene ambiguous. The CDR3 consists of 14 residues. Germline CDR1 SGHVS, CDR2 FQNEAQ. V lost 1 base and J lost 7, with 11 bases in between. In DNA form, the CDR3 reads TGTGCCAGCAGCTTAGGATTAGGTGTCCAGCCCCAGCATTTT. The encoded protein is CASSLGLGVQPQHF.

Concerning this clonotype: This may be a read error: a much more frequent sequence differs by one nucleotide. V gene TRBV20-1 combines with J gene TRBJ2-6; D may be TRBD1 (5 bases). The CDR3 has 16 residues. The germline CDR1 and CDR2 sequences are DFQATT and SNEGSKA (reference sequence). The CDR3 region is CSARDGRQTGADVLTF. The CDR3 DNA sequence: TGCAGTGCTAGAGACGGCAGACAAACTGGGGCCGACGTCCTGACTTTC.